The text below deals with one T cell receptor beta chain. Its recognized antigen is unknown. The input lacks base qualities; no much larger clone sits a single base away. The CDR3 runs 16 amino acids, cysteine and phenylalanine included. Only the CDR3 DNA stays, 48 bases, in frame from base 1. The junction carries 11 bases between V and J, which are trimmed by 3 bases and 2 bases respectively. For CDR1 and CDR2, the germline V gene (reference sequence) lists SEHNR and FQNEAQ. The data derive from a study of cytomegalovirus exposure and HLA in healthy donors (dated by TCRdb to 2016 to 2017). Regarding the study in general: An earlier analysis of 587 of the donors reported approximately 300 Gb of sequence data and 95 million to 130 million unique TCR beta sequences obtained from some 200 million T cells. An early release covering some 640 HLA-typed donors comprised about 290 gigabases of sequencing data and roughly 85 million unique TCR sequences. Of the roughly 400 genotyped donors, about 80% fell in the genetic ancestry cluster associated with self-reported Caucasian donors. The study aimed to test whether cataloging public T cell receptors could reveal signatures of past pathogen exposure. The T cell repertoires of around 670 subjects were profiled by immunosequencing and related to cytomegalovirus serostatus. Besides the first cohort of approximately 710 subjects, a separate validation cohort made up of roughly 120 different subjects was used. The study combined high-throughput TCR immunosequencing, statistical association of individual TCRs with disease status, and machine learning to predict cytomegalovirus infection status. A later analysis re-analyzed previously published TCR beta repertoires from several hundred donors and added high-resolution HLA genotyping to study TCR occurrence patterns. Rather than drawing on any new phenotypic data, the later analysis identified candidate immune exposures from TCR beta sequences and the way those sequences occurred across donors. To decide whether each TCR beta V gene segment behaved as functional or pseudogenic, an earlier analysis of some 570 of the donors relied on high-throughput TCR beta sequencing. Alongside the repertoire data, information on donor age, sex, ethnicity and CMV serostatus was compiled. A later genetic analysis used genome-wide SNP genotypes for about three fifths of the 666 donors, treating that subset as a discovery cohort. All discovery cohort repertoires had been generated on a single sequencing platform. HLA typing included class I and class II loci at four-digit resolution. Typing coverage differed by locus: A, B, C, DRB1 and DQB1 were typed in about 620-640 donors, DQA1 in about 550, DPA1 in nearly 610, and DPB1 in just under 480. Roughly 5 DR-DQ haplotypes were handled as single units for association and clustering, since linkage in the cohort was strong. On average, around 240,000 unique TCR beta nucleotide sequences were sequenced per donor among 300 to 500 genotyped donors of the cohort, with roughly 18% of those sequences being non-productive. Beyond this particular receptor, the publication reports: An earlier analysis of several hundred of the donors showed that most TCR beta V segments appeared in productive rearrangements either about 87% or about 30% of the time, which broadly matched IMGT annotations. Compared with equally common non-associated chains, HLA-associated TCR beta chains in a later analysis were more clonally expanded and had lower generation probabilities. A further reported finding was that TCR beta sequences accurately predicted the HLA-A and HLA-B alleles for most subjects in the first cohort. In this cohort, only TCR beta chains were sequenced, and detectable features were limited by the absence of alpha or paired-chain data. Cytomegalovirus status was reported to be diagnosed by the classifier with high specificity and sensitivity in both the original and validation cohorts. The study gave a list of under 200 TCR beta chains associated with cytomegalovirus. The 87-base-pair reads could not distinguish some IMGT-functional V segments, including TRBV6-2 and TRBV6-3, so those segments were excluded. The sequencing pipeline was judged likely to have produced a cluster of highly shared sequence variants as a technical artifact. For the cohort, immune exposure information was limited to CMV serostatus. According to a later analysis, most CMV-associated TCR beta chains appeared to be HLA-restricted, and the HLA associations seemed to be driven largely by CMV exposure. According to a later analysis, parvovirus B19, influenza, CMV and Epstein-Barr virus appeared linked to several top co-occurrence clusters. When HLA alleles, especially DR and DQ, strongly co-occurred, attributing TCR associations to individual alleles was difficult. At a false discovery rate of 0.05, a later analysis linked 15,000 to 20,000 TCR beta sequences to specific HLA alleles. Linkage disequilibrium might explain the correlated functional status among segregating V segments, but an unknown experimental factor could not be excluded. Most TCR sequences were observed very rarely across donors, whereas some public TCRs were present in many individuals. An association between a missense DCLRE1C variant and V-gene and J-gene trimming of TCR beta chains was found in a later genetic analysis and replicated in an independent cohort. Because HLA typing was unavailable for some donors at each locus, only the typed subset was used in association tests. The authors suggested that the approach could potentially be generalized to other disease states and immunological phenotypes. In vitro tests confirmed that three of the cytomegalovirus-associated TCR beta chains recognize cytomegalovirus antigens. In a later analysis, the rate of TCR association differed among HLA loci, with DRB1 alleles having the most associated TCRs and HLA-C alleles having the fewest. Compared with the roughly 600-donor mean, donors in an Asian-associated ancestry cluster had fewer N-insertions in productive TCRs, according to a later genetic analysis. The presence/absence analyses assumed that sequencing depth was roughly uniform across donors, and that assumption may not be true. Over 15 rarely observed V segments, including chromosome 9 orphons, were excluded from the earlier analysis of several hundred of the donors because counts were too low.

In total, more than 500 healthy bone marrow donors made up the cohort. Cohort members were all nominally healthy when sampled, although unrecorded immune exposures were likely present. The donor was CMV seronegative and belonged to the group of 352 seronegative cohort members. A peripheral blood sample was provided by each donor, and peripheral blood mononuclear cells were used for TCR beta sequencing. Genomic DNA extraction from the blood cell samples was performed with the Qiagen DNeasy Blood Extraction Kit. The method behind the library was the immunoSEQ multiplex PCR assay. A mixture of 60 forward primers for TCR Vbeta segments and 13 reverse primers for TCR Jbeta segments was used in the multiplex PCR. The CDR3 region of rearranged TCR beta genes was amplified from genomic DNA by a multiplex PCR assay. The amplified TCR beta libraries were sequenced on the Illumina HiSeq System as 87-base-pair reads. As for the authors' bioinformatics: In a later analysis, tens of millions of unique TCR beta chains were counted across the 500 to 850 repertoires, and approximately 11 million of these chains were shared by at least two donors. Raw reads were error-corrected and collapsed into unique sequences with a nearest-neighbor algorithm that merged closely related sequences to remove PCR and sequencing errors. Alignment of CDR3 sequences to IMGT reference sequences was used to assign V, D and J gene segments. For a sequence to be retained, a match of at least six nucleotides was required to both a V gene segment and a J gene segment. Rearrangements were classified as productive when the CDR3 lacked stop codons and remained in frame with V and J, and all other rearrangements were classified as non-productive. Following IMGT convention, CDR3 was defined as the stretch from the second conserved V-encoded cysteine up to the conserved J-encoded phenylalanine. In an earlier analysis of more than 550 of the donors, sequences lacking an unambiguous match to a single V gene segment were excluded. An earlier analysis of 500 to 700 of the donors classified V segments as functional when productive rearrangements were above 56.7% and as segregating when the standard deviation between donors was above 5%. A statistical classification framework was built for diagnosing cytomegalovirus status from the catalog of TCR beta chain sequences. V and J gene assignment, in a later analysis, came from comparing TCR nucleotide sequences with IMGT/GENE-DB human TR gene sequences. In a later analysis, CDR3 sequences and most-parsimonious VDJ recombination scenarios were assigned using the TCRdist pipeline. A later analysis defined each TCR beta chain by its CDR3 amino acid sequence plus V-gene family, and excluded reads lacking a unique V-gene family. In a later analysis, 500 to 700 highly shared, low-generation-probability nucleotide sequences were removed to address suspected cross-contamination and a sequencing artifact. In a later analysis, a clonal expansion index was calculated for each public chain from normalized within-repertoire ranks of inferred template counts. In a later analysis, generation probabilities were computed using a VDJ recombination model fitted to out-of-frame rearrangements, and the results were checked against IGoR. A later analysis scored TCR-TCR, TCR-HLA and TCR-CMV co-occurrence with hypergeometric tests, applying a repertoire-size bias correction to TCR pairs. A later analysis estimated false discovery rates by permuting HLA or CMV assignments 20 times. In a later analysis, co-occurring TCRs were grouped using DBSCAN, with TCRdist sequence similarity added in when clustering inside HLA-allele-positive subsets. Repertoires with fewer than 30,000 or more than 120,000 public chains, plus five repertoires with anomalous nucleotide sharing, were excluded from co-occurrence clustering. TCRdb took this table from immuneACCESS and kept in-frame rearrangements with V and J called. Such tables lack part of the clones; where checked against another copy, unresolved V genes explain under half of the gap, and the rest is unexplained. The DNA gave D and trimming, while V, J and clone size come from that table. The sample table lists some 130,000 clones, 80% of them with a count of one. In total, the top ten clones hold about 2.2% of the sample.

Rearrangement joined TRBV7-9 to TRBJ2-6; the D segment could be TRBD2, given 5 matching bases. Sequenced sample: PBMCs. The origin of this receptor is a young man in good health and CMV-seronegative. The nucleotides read TGTGCCAGCAGCTTGATGGGAGTCGCTGGGGCCAACGTCCTGACTTTC. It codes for CASSLMGVAGANVLTF.